The 30 T cell receptor beta chains below all came from one sample that was sequenced in a study of blood T cell repertoires in COVID-19. Clones were read by immunoSEQ multiplex PCR, and TCRdb kept only the in-frame ones, dropping some. The sample holds roughly 150,000 clones, over 70% seen once. The specimen was peripheral blood. The receptor set was obtained from a man between 45 and 60 years old with active or convalescent COVID-19.

The chain joins TRBV19 to TRBJ2-3, with 9 bases identical to TRBD2. The J segment lost 2 bases and the V segment lost 11 bases, leaving 5 bases of the junction unmatched. Germline-derived CDR1 and CDR2 are LNHDA and SQIVND (reference sequence). The CDR3 runs to 13 residues. The CDR3 loop reads CAVTSGYTDTQYF. Here the CDR3 DNA reads TGTGCCGTGACTAGCGGCTACACAGATACGCAGTATTTT. Full variable domain (remainder filled in from reference TRBV19 and TRBJ2-3): DGGITQSPKYLFRKEGQNVTLSCEQNLNHDAMYWYRQDPGQGLRLIYYSQIVNDFQKGDIAEGYSVSREKKESFPLTVTSAQKNPTAFYLCAVTSGYTDTQYFGPGTRLTVL.

This chain joins TRBV3-1 (or the pseudogene TRBV3-2) and TRBJ2-3, with D perhaps matching TRBD2 (5 bases). Germline V gives CDR1 LGHDT, CDR2 YNNKEL (reference sequence). The CDR3 runs 15 residues. The ends were cut back, 7 bases at V and 2 bases at J, with 16 bases in the middle. The chain's CDR3 is CASKESVGDTDTQYF. The CDR3 region has the DNA TGTGCCAGCAAGGAGAGTGTGGGAGACACAGATACGCAGTATTTT.

The chain is built from TRBV28 and TRBJ1-4; 11 positions agree with TRBD1. V lost 6 bases and J lost 4; bases outside the gene matches: 10. The CDR3 length is 17 residues. Germline V gene sequence: CDR1 MDHEN, CDR2 SYDVKM. CDR3 sequence: CASRATGTGGNNEKLFF. CDR3 DNA sequence: TGTGCCAGCAGAGCTACCGGGACAGGGGGAAATAATGAAAAACTGTTTTTT.

The chain is built from TRBV19 and TRBJ2-3; D is perhaps TRBD1 (5 bases). V was pared by 6 bases and J by 5 bases, with 15 bases between. Germline lookup yields CDR1 LNHDA and CDR2 SQIVND (reference sequence). The CDR3 loop spans 14 amino acids. The CDR3 bases are TGTGCCAGTAGACTCGGTGAGCAGGGAGATACGCAGTATTTT. This translates into CASRLGEQGDTQYF. Full variable domain (outside the CDR3, taken from reference TRBV19 and TRBJ2-3): DGGITQSPKYLFRKEGQNVTLSCEQNLNHDAMYWYRQDPGQGLRLIYYSQIVNDFQKGDIAEGYSVSREKKESFPLTVTSAQKNPTAFYLCASRLGEQGDTQYFGPGTRLTVL.

The chain joins TRBV6-5 to TRBJ2-1; D possibly corresponds to TRBD2 (6 bases). CDR1 is MNHEY and CDR2 is SVGAGI in the germline V gene. This CDR3 has 14 amino acids. V was clipped by 6 bases and J by 4 bases, with 13 bases between them. DNA for the CDR3: TGTGCCAGCAGCCGGGACTTTAGTTACAATGAGCAGTTCTTC. Protein sequence: CASSRDFSYNEQFF.

The CDR3 region has the DNA TGTGCCAGCAGCGTAACAGGGTCAAGAGCTAACTATGGCTACACCTTC. The encoded protein is CASSVTGSRANYGYTF. V gene TRBV9 combines with J gene TRBJ1-2; tentative D call: TRBD1 (6 bases). Germline CDR1 and CDR2: SGDLS and YYNGEE. The V gene lost 1 base and the J gene lost 0 bases, with 13 bases spanning the gap. CDR3 length: 16 residues.

The chain joins TRBV28 to TRBJ2-1; TRBD2 matches at 13 bases. V trimming: 3 bases; J trimming: 4 bases; junction bases outside the gene matches: 6. Germline CDR1 reads MDHEN; CDR2 reads SYDVKM. The CDR3 is made up of 17 amino acids. The CDR3 bases are TGTGCCAGCAGTTTCCCCGGACTAGCGGGAGAATACAATGAGCAGTTCTTC. It is translated as CASSFPGLAGEYNEQFF.

The chain has TRBV2 and TRBJ2-1; D uncertain. From germline, CDR1 is SNHLY and CDR2 FYNNEI. This CDR3 spans 15 amino acids. Trimming took 6 bases from V and 0 from J, leaving 12 bases between them. The DNA for the CDR3 is TGTGCCAGCAGCCCCCCATTCAGCTCCTACAATGAGCAGTTCTTC. Amino acid sequence: CASSPPFSSYNEQFF.

A few counts support this clone. The chain joins TRBV28 to TRBJ2-3; possibly TRBD2 for D (6 bases). The CDR3 length is 15 residues. The germline gives CDR1 MDHEN, CDR2 SYDVKM. Between the trimmed V and J ends, which lost 3 bases and 2 bases, there was a span of 12 bases. The chain's CDR3 is CASSFPGRLTDTQYF. DNA of the CDR3: TGTGCCAGCAGTTTCCCAGGGAGGCTCACAGATACGCAGTATTTT. The full variable domain, completed using reference TRBV28 and TRBJ2-3, is DVKVTQSSRYLVKRTGEKVFLECVQDMDHENMFWYRQDPGLGLRLIYFSYDVKMKEKGDIPEGYSVSREKKERFSLILESASTNQTSMYLCASSFPGRLTDTQYFGPGTRLTVL.

The J gene is TRBJ1-1, the V gene TRBV5-1; D is perhaps TRBD1 (5 bases). Germline V lookup: CDR1 SGHRS, CDR2 YFSETQ. The CDR3 length is 17 residues. V was trimmed by 3 bases and J by 0 bases, leaving 18 bases between them. Written as DNA, the CDR3 is TGCGCCAGCAGCTCGGGGGTAAGGACACAGATGAACACTGAAGCTTTCTTT. Translating gives CASSSGVRTQMNTEAFF.

This rearrangement joins TRBV5-4 to TRBJ2-7, with 7 bases lining up with TRBD2. Germline V lookup: CDR1 SGHNT, CDR2 YYREEE (reference sequence). This CDR3 comprises 14 residues. Trimming removed 3 bases from V and 5 bases from J; junction bases left unmatched: 8. CDR3 in amino acids: CASSSTGTTNEQYF. In nucleotides, the CDR3 is TGTGCCAGCAGCTCTACCGGGACTACGAACGAGCAGTACTTC.

The chain links TRBV7-7 to TRBJ1-1; D remains ambiguous. In germline, CDR1 is SSHAT, CDR2 FNYEAQ (reference sequence). The length of the CDR3 is 13 residues. The V and J ends lost 5 bases and 5 bases respectively, with 12 bases between them. For the CDR3, the DNA is TGTGCCAGCAGCCCTTTCTACGGGACTGAAGCTTTCTTT. Translation: CASSPFYGTEAFF.

This chain uses TRBV23-1 with TRBJ2-4; D is ambiguous. TRBV23-1 falls under the ORF class, with uncertain function. CDR3 size: 17 residues. V was cut by 2 bases and J by 0 bases, with 14 bases left in between. CDR3 amino acids: CASSQPKEILAKNIQYF. In DNA form, the CDR3 reads TGCGCCAGCAGTCAACCCAAGGAGATATTAGCCAAAAACATTCAGTACTTC.

The V call is TRBV4-1, the J call TRBJ1-5, with D maybe TRBD1 (5 bases). The CDR3 is made up of 13 amino acids. Trimming took 0 bases from V and 7 from J, leaving 7 bases between them. CDR1 and CDR2 from the germline V gene are MGHRA and YSYEKL. The CDR3 region is CASSQDQGQPQHF. Written as DNA, the CDR3 is TGCGCCAGCAGCCAAGATCAGGGCCAGCCCCAGCATTTT.

This chain links TRBV6-5 with TRBJ2-3, with D maybe TRBD2 (8 bases). The length of the CDR3 is 14 residues. Germline-derived CDR1 and CDR2 are MNHEY and SVGAGI. V was shortened by 10 bases and J by 0 bases, with 14 bases between the two germline ends. The CDR3 coding sequence is TGTGCCACCCGGGAGGGACAGAGCACAGATACGCAGTATTTT. It codes for CATREGQSTDTQYF.

This clone has more than one count but fewer than ten. This chain uses TRBV6-5 with TRBJ2-1, with a weak D call TRBD1 (5 bases). CDR3 size: 15 residues. The ends were cut back, 0 bases at V and 3 bases at J, with 9 bases in the middle. CDR1 and CDR2 from the germline V gene are MNHEY and SVGAGI. CDR3 nucleotides: TGTGCCAGCAGTTACTCCCTAGACAGCTACAATGAGCAGTTCTTC. Translating gives CASSYSLDSYNEQFF.

The rearrangement joins TRBV25-1 to TRBJ1-4, with 8 nucleotides matching TRBD1. This CDR3 has 13 residues. Trimming removed 7 bases from V and 8 bases from J; junction bases left unmatched: 6. Germline V gene sequence: CDR1 MGHDK, CDR2 SYGVNS. The CDR3 region is CASTQGAWEKLFF. CDR3 DNA: TGTGCCAGCACGCAGGGGGCCTGGGAAAAACTGTTTTTT.

The chain has TRBV3-1 (or the pseudogene TRBV3-2) and TRBJ2-3; D call uncertain. The CDR3 is 16 residues long. Trimming removed 1 base from V and 0 bases from J, with 11 bases in between. Per germline, CDR1 LGHDT and CDR2 YNNKEL (reference sequence). Here the CDR3 reads CASSQADWKSTDTQYF. The CDR3 DNA follows: TGTGCCAGCAGCCAAGCCGACTGGAAGAGCACAGATACGCAGTATTTT.

The CDR3 nucleotides are TGTGCCAGCAGTGGAGGGACACACCGCTCTGGGGCCAACGTCCTGACTTTC. As protein: CASSGGTHRSGANVLTF. V is TRBV6-1 and J is TRBJ2-6; D may be TRBD1 (6 bases). The CDR3 extends over 17 amino acids. Germline-derived CDR1 and CDR2 are MNHNS and SASEGT. The ends were cut back, 4 bases at V and 0 bases at J, with 13 bases in the middle.

The V and J genes are TRBV28 and TRBJ1-2; D ambiguous. This CDR3 spans 13 amino acids. Deletions cut 5 bases from V and 6 bases from J, with 13 bases between. The V gene's germline CDR1 is MDHEN and CDR2 SYDVKM. CDR3 bases: TGTGCCAGCAGTACGGCCCCGAGGGATGGCTACACCTTC. Protein product: CASSTAPRDGYTF.

This rearrangement joins TRBV11-2 to TRBJ1-1; D ambiguous. The CDR3 is 17 residues long. Germline CDR1 reads SGHAT; CDR2 reads FQNNGV. The germline V and J ends were trimmed by 2 bases and 0 bases, with 16 bases remaining between them. Here the CDR3 reads CASSLLDGPGMNTEAFF. CDR3 nucleotide sequence: TGTGCCAGCAGCTTATTGGACGGACCGGGGATGAACACTGAAGCTTTCTTT.

The rearrangement uses TRBV5-1 and TRBJ1-1; D remains unclear. The CDR3 extends over 14 amino acids. Germline V CDR1 and CDR2: SGHRS, YFSETQ. Deletions cut 6 bases from V and 5 bases from J, with 17 bases between. CDR3 bases: TGCGCCAGCAAGCCCCAGGAGGCAGGAACTGAAGCTTTCTTT. This sequence encodes CASKPQEAGTEAFF.

This chain connects TRBV7-3 to TRBJ2-1, with D possibly matching TRBD2 (6 bases). The germline V gene has CDR1 SGHTA and CDR2 FQGTGA. Trimming stripped 5 bases from V and 8 bases from J, with 16 bases between. This CDR3 has 14 amino acids. The CDR3 is CASSRGRERDEQFF. The DNA for the CDR3 is TGTGCCAGCAGCCGAGGACGGGAGAGGGATGAGCAGTTCTTC.

The chain couples TRBV6-1 to TRBJ2-7; D gene uncertain. The V end was cut by 1 base, the J end by 6 bases, with 16 bases between. Germline CDR1 and CDR2: MNHNS and SASEGT. The CDR3 length is 15 residues. CDR3: CASSEGSSPGFEQYF. DNA for the CDR3: TGTGCCAGCAGTGAAGGATCTAGTCCCGGTTTCGAGCAGTACTTC.

This chain links TRBV7-3 with TRBJ1-1, with D possibly matching TRBD1 (5 bases). This CDR3 is 13 amino acids long. V dropped 5 bases and J dropped 2 bases, with 9 bases sitting between them. Germline V gene data show CDR1 as SGHTA and CDR2 as FQGTGA. CDR3 sequence reads: CASSQGTNTEAFF. In DNA form, the CDR3 reads TGTGCCAGCAGCCAGGGAACAAACACTGAAGCTTTCTTT.

This chain uses TRBV24-1 with TRBJ2-1, with 11 bases lining up with TRBD2. The CDR3 has 16 residues. Looked up from germline, CDR1 is KGHDR and CDR2 is SFDVKD. With 4 bases clipped from V and 2 bases from J, the junction kept 3 bases outside the gene matches. The CDR3 protein is CATSELAGGPYNEQFF. The CDR3 nucleotides are TGTGCCACCAGTGAGTTAGCGGGAGGGCCCTACAATGAGCAGTTCTTC.

V gene TRBV27 combines with J gene TRBJ2-4, with D possibly matching TRBD1 (5 bases). The CDR3 has 14 amino acids. CDR1 and CDR2 from the germline V gene are MNHEY and SMNVEV (reference sequence). V was trimmed by 8 bases and J by 5 bases, leaving 16 bases between them. In nucleotides, the CDR3 is TGTGCCAGCCCAATCGACAGCCTTGAAAACATTCAGTACTTC. Its protein product is CASPIDSLENIQYF.

In this sample, this clone turned up once. The CDR3 nucleotides are TGTGCCAGCAGTTTTTACACCAGGCCCGTGTTTCAACTGTTTTTT. Residues: CASSFYTRPVFQLFF. The rearrangement links TRBV28 to TRBJ1-4, with no clear D. The CDR3 length is 15 residues. V lost 3 bases and J lost 12, with 20 bases in between. CDR1 and CDR2 from the germline V gene are MDHEN and SYDVKM.

The rearrangement uses TRBV27 and TRBJ1-1, with TRBD1 as a possible D gene (6 bases). The germline V gene has CDR1 MNHEY and CDR2 SMNVEV (reference sequence). V lost 3 bases to trimming and J lost 0 bases, with 8 bases between them. The CDR3 is made up of 14 amino acids. The chain's CDR3 is CASSLTGLNTEAFF. For the CDR3, the DNA is TGTGCCAGCAGTTTGACAGGCTTGAACACTGAAGCTTTCTTT.

The J gene is TRBJ1-6, the V gene TRBV19, with D maybe TRBD1 (5 bases). V was trimmed by 7 bases and J by 9 bases, leaving 22 bases between them. This CDR3 has 16 residues. CDR1 LNHDA and CDR2 SQIVND come from the germline V gene (reference sequence). This CDR3 reads CASTIGGRLVGSPLHF. CDR3 bases: TGTGCCAGTACCATTGGGGGGAGGCTCGTCGGTTCACCCCTCCACTTT.